Below, 3 T cell receptor beta chains from the same sample are listed, as sequenced in a study of blood T cell repertoires in COVID-19. Profiling relied on immunoSEQ multiplex PCR, and the TCRdb table lists in-frame clones only, not all of them. Here the sample spans about 150,000 clones, approximately 80% being singletons. Specimen: peripheral blood. The source is a man in his 60s with acute or convalescent COVID-19.

The rearrangement joins TRBV2 to TRBJ1-1; a possible D gene is TRBD1 (5 bases). V dropped 7 bases and J dropped 5 bases, with 20 bases sitting between them. The CDR3 spans 15 residues. Germline CDR1 reads SNHLY; CDR2 reads FYNNEI. The CDR3: CASTLSPGSGTEAFF. CDR3 bases: TGTGCCAGCACCCTGAGCCCAGGGAGCGGGACTGAAGCTTTCTTT.

Concerning this clone: In the same sample, other DNA sequences code for this CDR3. This chain uses TRBV9 with TRBJ1-1; TRBD1 agrees at 9 bases. CDR3 size: 14 residues. Germline values: CDR1 SGDLS, CDR2 YYNGEE. The V and J ends lost 4 bases and 2 bases, in that order; junction bases with no gene match: 3. The CDR3 nucleotides are TGTGCCAGCAGCAGGGACAGGGCTAACACTGAAGCTTTCTTT. Its protein is CASSRDRANTEAFF.

CDR3 nucleotides: TGTGCCAGCAGCTTGTACCAGAACTACGAGCAGTACTTC. Its translation: CASSLYQNYEQYF. The chain recombines TRBV5-4 with TRBJ2-7; D unclear. V lost 1 base to trimming and J lost 3 bases, with 8 bases between them. In germline, CDR1 is SGHNT, CDR2 YYREEE (reference sequence). The CDR3 loop spans 13 amino acids.